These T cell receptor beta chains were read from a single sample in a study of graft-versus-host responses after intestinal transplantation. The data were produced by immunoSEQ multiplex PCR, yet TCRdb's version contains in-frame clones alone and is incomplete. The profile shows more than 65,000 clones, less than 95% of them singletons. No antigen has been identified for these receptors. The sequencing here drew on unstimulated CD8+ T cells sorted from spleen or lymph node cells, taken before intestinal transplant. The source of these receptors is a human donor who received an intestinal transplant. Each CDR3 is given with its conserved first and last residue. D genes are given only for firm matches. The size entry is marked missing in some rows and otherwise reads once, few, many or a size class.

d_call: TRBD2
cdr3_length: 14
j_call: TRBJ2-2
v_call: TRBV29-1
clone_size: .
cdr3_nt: TGCAGCGCCCGACTAGCGGGGGGGCCCGGGGAGCTGTTTTTT
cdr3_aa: CSARLAGGPGELFF

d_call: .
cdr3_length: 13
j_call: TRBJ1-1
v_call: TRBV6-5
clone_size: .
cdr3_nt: TGTGCCAGCAGTTATTTCCTCAACACTGAAGCTTTCTTT
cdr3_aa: CASSYFLNTEAFF

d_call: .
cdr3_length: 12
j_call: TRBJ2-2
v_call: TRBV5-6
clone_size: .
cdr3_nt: TGTGCCAGCAGCACACTAGGCGGGGAGCTGTTTTTT
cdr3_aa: CASSTLGGELFF

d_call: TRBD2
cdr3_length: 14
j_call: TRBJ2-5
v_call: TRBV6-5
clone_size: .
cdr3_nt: TGTGCCAGCAGCCAGGGACTAGCGGGGGAGACCCAGTACTTC
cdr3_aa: CASSQGLAGETQYF

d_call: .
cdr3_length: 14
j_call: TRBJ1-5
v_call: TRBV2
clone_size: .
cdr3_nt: TGTGCCAGCAGTCTGACAGGACCCAATCAGCCCCAGCATTTT
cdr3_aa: CASSLTGPNQPQHF

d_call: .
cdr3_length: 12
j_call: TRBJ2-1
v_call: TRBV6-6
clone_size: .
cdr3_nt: TGTGCCAGCAGGCTACTCGTCGATGAGCAGTTCTTC
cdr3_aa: CASRLLVDEQFF

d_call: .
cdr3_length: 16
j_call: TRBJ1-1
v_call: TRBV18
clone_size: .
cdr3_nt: TGTGCCAGCTCACCGCTGGCCAGGGGAGAGGGCACTGAAGCTTTCTTT
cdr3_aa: CASSPLARGEGTEAFF

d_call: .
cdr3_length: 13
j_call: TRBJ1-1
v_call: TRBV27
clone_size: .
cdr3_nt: TGTGCCAGCAGTTTTAGGGGTAACACTGAAGCTTTCTTT
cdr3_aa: CASSFRGNTEAFF

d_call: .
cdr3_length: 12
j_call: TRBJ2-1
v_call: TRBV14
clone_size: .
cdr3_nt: TGTGCCAGCAGCCGAGGCTACAATGAGCAGTTCTTC
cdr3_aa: CASSRGYNEQFF

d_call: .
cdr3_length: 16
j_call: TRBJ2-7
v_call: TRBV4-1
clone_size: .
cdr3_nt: TGCGCCAGCAGCCAAGAATGGCGGGGCCATACCTACGAGCAGTACTTC
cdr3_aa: CASSQEWRGHTYEQYF

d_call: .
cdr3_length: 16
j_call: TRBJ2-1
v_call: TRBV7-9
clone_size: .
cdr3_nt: TGTGCCAGCAGCTTAGGTGGGCTGGGCCCCGGCAATGAGCAGTTCTTC
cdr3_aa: CASSLGGLGPGNEQFF

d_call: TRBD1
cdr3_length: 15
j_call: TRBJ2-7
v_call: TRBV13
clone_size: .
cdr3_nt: TGTGCCAGCAGCCCTGGGGGACAGGGGGGATACGAGCAGTACTTC
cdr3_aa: CASSPGGQGGYEQYF

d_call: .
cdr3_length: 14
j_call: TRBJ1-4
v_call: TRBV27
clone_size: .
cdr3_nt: TGTGCCAGCAGTTCGGGGTTAACTAATGAAAAACTGTTTTTT
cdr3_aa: CASSSGLTNEKLFF

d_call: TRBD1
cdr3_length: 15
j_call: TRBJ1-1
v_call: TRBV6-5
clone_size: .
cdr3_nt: TGTGCCAGCAGTTCAACAGGGGGCTCACTGACTGAAGCTTTCTTT
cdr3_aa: CASSSTGGSLTEAFF

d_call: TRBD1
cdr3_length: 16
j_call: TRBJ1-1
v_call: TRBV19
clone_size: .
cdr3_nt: TGTGCCAGTAGTATTCTTCGACAGGGGATGAACACTGAAGCTTTCTTT
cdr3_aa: CASSILRQGMNTEAFF

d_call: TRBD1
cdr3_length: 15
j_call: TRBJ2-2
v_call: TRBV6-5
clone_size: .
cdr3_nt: TGTGCCAGCAGTGGGACAGGGGGCAACACCGGGGAGCTGTTTTTT
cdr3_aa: CASSGTGGNTGELFF

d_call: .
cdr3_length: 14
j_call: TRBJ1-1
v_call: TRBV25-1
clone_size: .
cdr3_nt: TGTGCCAGCAGTGTGGGGGGATTGAACACTGAAGCTTTCTTT
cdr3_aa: CASSVGGLNTEAFF

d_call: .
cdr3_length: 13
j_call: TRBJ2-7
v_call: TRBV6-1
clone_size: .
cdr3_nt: TGTGCCAGCACGGACACTTACTCCTACGAGCAGTACTTC
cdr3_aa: CASTDTYSYEQYF

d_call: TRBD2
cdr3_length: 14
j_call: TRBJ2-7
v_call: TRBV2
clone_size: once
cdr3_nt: TGTGCCAGCAAGAGAGGACTAGCAGGCACCGAGCAGTACTTC
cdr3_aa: CASKRGLAGTEQYF

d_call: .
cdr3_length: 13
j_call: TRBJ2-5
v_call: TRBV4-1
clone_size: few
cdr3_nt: TGCGCCAGCAGCCAAGTCCGTCAAGAGACCCAGTACTTC
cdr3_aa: CASSQVRQETQYF

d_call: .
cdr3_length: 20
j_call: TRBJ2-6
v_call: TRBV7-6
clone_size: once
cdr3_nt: TGTGCCAGCAGCTTAAGGGGACCAACAGGGTCTGGGACTGGGGCCAACGTCCTGACTTTC
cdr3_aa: CASSLRGPTGSGTGANVLTF

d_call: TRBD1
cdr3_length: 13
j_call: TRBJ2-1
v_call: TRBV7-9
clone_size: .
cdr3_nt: TGTGCCAGCAGCTCGGACAGGGACAATGAGCAGTTCTTC
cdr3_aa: CASSSDRDNEQFF

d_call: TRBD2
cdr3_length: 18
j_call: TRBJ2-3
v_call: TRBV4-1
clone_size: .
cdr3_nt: TGCGCCAGCAGCCAGGAGCCTCTAGCGGGGGGGCAGACAGATACGCAGTATTTT
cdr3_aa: CASSQEPLAGGQTDTQYF

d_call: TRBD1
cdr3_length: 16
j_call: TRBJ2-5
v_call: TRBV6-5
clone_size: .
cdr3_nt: TGTGCCAGCAGTTACGGAACGGGACAGATTGAGGAGACCCAGTACTTC
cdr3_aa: CASSYGTGQIEETQYF

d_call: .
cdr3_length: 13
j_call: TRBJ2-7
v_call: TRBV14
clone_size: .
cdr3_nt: TGTGCCAGCAGCCCGGGTCTTTCCTACGAGCAGTACTTC
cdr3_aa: CASSPGLSYEQYF

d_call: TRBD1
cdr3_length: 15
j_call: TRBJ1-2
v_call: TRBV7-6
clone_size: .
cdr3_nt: TGTGCCAGCAGCTTAGGGTCAGGGGGGAGCTATGGCTACACCTTC
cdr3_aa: CASSLGSGGSYGYTF

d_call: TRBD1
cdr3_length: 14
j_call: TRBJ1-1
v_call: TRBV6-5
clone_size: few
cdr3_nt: TGTGCCAGCAGTTCGACAGGGGCCAACACTGAAGCTTTCTTT
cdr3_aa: CASSSTGANTEAFF

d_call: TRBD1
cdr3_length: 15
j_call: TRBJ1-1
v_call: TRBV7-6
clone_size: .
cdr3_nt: TGTGCCAGCAGCTTTCAGACAGGGGCAAGGACTGAAGCTTTCTTT
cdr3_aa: CASSFQTGARTEAFF

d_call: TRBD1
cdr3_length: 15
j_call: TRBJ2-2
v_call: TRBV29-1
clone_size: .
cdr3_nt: TGCAGCGTATGCGACCGGGACAGGGGAGCCGGGGAGCTGTTTTTT
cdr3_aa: CSVCDRDRGAGELFF

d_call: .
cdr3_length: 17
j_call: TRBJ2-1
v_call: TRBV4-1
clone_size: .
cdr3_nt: TGCGCCAGCAGCCAAGATCGGGGCGGGGTAGCCTACAATGAGCAGTTCTTC
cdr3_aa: CASSQDRGGVAYNEQFF

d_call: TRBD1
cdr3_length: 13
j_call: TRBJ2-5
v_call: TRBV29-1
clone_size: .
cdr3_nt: TGCAGCGCCCCGACAGGGGTCGGAGAGACCCAGTACTTC
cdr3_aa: CSAPTGVGETQYF